These T cell receptor beta chains were read from a single sample in a study of spatial heterogeneity in lung cancer. Each CDR3 protein is one row after TCRdb ran MiXCR on the 5' RACE reads. The sample lists roughly 16,000 distinct CDR3 sequences, 20% to 25% occurring once. The sequencing here drew on PBMCs, taken at surgery. The source of these receptors is a female donor with early-stage non-small cell lung cancer. The CDR3 runs from the conserved cysteine through the conserved F or W.

TRBV4-2	TRBJ2-7	CASSEGSLGDLNEQYF
TRBV6-5	TRBJ2-3	CASSGSGRPDTQYF
TRBV5-6	TRBJ2-4	CASSLGGSLAKNIQYF
TRBV9	TRBJ2-5	CASSVGGSTQETQYF
TRBV27	TRBJ2-1	CASSSRTQNNEQFF
TRBV28	TRBJ2-7	CASSPAPPREIYEQYF
TRBV20-1	TRBJ2-4	CSAVRRRPAENIQYF
TRBV7-7	TRBJ2-3	CASSLGQGPDTQYF
TRBV7-9	TRBJ2-3	CASRPKGDTQYF
TRBV7-9	TRBJ2-1	CASISTGSPYNEQFF
TRBV10-3	TRBJ2-7	CAISEKTGGPYEQYF
TRBV5-6	TRBJ2-7	CASSLRPGTSLTEQYF
TRBV7-4	TRBJ2-1	CASSSESGRPYNEQFF
TRBV18	TRBJ1-1	CASSPPYGTEAFF
TRBV3-1	TRBJ2-1	CASSSGVGGWDEQFF
TRBV28	TRBJ1-6	CASSFGQPNSPLHF
TRBV11-3	TRBJ2-1	CASSSGLAGSYEQFF
TRBV7-9	TRBJ2-6	CASSFGTGSGAKVLTF
TRBV12-3/TRBV12-4	TRBJ2-3	CASSFSLAGNTDTQYF
TRBV20-1	TRBJ2-7	CSAIPISGSIYEQYF
TRBV12-3/TRBV12-4	TRBJ1-3	CASSLAPTAGNTIYF
TRBV6-5	TRBJ2-7	CASSDRTGPYEQYF
TRBV10-2	TRBJ2-7	CASSLRGVGSYEQYF
TRBV5-1	TRBJ2-3	CASSPQSYGIVGTDTQYF